Listed below are T cell receptor beta chains from one sample, sequenced in a study of blood T cell repertoires in COVID-19. The repertoire was sequenced with immunoSEQ multiplex PCR; TCRdb's copy has only in-frame clones and lacks some. The profile shows 240,000 or so clones, roughly 90% of them singletons. The sample comprised peripheral blood. The receptors come from a man in his fifties or sixties who had recovered from COVID-19. The CDR3 runs from the conserved cysteine through the conserved F or W. Fields, in order: CDR3 DNA, CDR3 protein, clone size, V gene, J gene, D gene, CDR3 length. A D gene is named only where the DNA matches it firmly. The size of a clone is reported for some rows only, either as once, few or many, or as a class for expanded clones.

CDR3nt: TGTGCCAGTAGAAAAGTCGGGGTCGCTGAAGCTTTCTTT
CDR3aa: CASRKVGVAEAFF
abundance: NA
v_gene: TRBV19
j_gene: TRBJ1-1
d_gene: NA
len: 13

CDR3nt: TGTGCCAGCAGCGTTTCTAGCGGGGGGGCCCCAGATACGCAGTATTTT
CDR3aa: CASSVSSGGAPDTQYF
abundance: few
v_gene: TRBV11-3
j_gene: TRBJ2-3
d_gene: TRBD2
len: 16

CDR3nt: TGTGCCACCAGTGATTCGGTGGAAGGGACAGTTAATCAGCCCCAGCATTTT
CDR3aa: CATSDSVEGTVNQPQHF
abundance: NA
v_gene: TRBV24-1
j_gene: TRBJ1-5
d_gene: TRBD1
len: 17

CDR3nt: TGTGCCAGCTCACCACCTGACTGGACTGAAGCTTTCTTT
CDR3aa: CASSPPDWTEAFF
abundance: NA
v_gene: TRBV18
j_gene: TRBJ1-1
d_gene: NA
len: 13

CDR3nt: TGTGCCAGCAGCCTCTCGACAGCCTTTAATGAAAAACTGTTTTTT
CDR3aa: CASSLSTAFNEKLFF
abundance: NA
v_gene: TRBV9
j_gene: TRBJ1-4
d_gene: NA
len: 15

CDR3nt: TGTGCCAGCAGTAGCTGGATAGCGGGGGGGCAAGAGACCCAGTACTTC
CDR3aa: CASSSWIAGGQETQYF
abundance: NA
v_gene: TRBV2
j_gene: TRBJ2-5
d_gene: TRBD2
len: 16

CDR3nt: TGTGCCAGCAGTGTTGGGGGGGAAAACAATGAGCAGTTCTTC
CDR3aa: CASSVGGENNEQFF
abundance: NA
v_gene: TRBV2
j_gene: TRBJ2-1
d_gene: TRBD2
len: 14

CDR3nt: TGTGCCAGCAGCCGACAGGGGTCAAGTAATGAAAAACTGTTTTTT
CDR3aa: CASSRQGSSNEKLFF
abundance: NA
v_gene: TRBV14
j_gene: TRBJ1-4
d_gene: TRBD1
len: 15

CDR3nt: TGTGCCAGCAGCTTCGGGGACAGGGGATTGGGTTCACCCCTCCACTTT
CDR3aa: CASSFGDRGLGSPLHF
abundance: NA
v_gene: TRBV7-2
j_gene: TRBJ1-6
d_gene: TRBD1
len: 16

CDR3nt: TGTGCCAGCGTAGCGGGTCTAGGCACAGATACGCAGTATTTT
CDR3aa: CASVAGLGTDTQYF
abundance: NA
v_gene: TRBV6-5
j_gene: TRBJ2-3
d_gene: TRBD2
len: 14

CDR3nt: TGTGCCAGCAGCAGGACAGGGGATATAAGAAACACCATATATTTT
CDR3aa: CASSRTGDIRNTIYF
abundance: NA
v_gene: TRBV7-6
j_gene: TRBJ1-3
d_gene: TRBD1
len: 15

CDR3nt: TGTGCCAGCAGCTTACGGGGACAGATGAACACTGAAGCTTTCTTT
CDR3aa: CASSLRGQMNTEAFF
abundance: once
v_gene: TRBV7-9
j_gene: TRBJ1-1
d_gene: TRBD1
len: 15

CDR3nt: TGTGCCAGCAGTTACGATCGAGGGTTCTGGTCACCCCTCCACTTT
CDR3aa: CASSYDRGFWSPLHF
abundance: NA
v_gene: TRBV6-5
j_gene: TRBJ1-6
d_gene: NA
len: 15

CDR3nt: TGTGCCAGCAGCCTCGCCGGGACAGGGCTTACCAACTATGGCTACACCTTC
CDR3aa: CASSLAGTGLTNYGYTF
abundance: NA
v_gene: TRBV3-1/TRBV3-2
j_gene: TRBJ1-2
d_gene: TRBD1
len: 17

CDR3nt: TGTGCCAGCAGCTTCATGGGACAGAGCTACGAGCAGTACTTC
CDR3aa: CASSFMGQSYEQYF
abundance: NA
v_gene: TRBV7-9
j_gene: TRBJ2-7
d_gene: TRBD1
len: 14

CDR3nt: TGTGCCAGCAGCCAAGAATTTTCGGGGATGGGGACCCAGTACTTC
CDR3aa: CASSQEFSGMGTQYF
abundance: NA
v_gene: TRBV14
j_gene: TRBJ2-5
d_gene: NA
len: 15

CDR3nt: TGCGCCAGCAGCCAAGACAGGGGGCCATACTCTGGAAACACCATATATTTT
CDR3aa: CASSQDRGPYSGNTIYF
abundance: NA
v_gene: TRBV4-1
j_gene: TRBJ1-3
d_gene: TRBD1
len: 17

CDR3nt: TGTGCCAGCAGCGGACAGGGAATTTATGAAAAACTGTTTTTT
CDR3aa: CASSGQGIYEKLFF
abundance: NA
v_gene: TRBV6-5
j_gene: TRBJ1-4
d_gene: TRBD1
len: 14

CDR3nt: TGTGCCAGCAGTTACTCACTAGCGGGGGGCTGGAATGAGCAGTTCTTC
CDR3aa: CASSYSLAGGWNEQFF
abundance: NA
v_gene: TRBV6-5
j_gene: TRBJ2-1
d_gene: TRBD2
len: 16

CDR3nt: TGTGCCAGCAGCCGGGTAGTTAATTCACCCCTCCACTTT
CDR3aa: CASSRVVNSPLHF
abundance: NA
v_gene: TRBV2
j_gene: TRBJ1-6
d_gene: NA
len: 13

CDR3nt: TGTGCCAGCAGTTTTAAGCTTCCTCGCACAGATACGCAGTATTTT
CDR3aa: CASSFKLPRTDTQYF
abundance: NA
v_gene: TRBV27
j_gene: TRBJ2-3
d_gene: NA
len: 15

CDR3nt: TGCGCCAGTCGTACAGGGAGCGCTGGGGCCAACGTCCTGACTTTC
CDR3aa: CASRTGSAGANVLTF
abundance: NA
v_gene: TRBV5-1
j_gene: TRBJ2-6
d_gene: NA
len: 15

CDR3nt: TGTGCCAGCAGTTACTTCAGGGGGGATGAGCAGTTCTTC
CDR3aa: CASSYFRGDEQFF
abundance: NA
v_gene: TRBV6-5
j_gene: TRBJ2-1
d_gene: NA
len: 13

CDR3nt: TGTGCCAGCTCGCCCACAGGGTCAGGGGATACGCAGTATTTT
CDR3aa: CASSPTGSGDTQYF
abundance: NA
v_gene: TRBV18
j_gene: TRBJ2-3
d_gene: NA
len: 14